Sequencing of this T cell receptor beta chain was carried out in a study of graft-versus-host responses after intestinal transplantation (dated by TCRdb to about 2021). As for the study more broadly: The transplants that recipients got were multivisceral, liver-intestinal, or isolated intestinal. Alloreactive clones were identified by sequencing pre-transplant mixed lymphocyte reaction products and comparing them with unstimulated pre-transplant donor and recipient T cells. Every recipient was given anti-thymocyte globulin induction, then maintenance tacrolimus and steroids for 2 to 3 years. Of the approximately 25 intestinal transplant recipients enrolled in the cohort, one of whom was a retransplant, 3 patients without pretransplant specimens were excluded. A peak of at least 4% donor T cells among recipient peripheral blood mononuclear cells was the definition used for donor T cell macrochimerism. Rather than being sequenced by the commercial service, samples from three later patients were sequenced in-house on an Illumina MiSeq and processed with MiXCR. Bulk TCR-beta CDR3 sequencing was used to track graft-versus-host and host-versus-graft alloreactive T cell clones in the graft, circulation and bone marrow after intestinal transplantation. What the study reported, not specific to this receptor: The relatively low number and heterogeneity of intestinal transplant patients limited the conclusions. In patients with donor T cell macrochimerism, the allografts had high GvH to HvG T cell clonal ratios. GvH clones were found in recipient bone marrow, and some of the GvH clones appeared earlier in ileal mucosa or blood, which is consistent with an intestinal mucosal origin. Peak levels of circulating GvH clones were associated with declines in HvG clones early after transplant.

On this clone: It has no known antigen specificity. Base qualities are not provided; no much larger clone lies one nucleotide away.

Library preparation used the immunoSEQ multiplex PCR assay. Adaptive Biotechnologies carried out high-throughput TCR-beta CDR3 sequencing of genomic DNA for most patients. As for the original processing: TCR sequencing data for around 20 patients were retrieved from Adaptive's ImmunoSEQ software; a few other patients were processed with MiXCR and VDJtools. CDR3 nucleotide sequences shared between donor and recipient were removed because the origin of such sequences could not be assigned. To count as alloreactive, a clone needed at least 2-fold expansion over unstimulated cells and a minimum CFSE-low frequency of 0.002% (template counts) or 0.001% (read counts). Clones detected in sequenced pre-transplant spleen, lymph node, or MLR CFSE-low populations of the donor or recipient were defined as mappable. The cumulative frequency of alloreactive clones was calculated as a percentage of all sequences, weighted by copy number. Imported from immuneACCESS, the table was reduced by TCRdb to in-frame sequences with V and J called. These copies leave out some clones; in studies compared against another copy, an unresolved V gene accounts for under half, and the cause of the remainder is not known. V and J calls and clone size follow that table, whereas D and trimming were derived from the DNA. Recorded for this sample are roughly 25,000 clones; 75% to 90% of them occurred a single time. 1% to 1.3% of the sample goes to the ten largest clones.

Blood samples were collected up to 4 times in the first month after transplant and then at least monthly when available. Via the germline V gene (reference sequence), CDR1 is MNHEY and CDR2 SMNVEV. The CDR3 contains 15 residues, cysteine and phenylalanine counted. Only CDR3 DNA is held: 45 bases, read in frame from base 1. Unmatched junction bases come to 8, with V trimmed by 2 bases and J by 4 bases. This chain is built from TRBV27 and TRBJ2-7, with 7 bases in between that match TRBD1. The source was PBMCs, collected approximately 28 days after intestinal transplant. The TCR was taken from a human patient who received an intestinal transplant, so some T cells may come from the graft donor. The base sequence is TGTGCCAGCAGTTTACAGGGGGAAAGGACGTACGAGCAGTACTTC. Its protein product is CASSLQGERTYEQYF.